This TCR beta chain is drawn from a study of identical twins. It was template switching that added a universal primer site, and there were unique molecular identifiers on the cDNA. TCRdb reanalysed the 5' RACE reads using MiXCR and keeps one entry per CDR3 protein. The table includes approximately 700,000 distinct CDR3 sequences, around 6% detected once. Points from the study as a whole: Twin sharing of out-of-frame TCR alpha was underestimated by models in monozygotic pairs.

This clonotype was seen a few times. What it binds is not known. The clonotype comes from a man between 18 and 35 years old in good health. Sequencing input: naive T cells sorted from blood.

The CDR3 coding sequence is TGTGCCAGCAGCCCCTACAGGGGCACCTACAATGAGCAGTTCTTC. Its protein product is CASSPYRGTYNEQFF. This chain joins TRBV6-1 and TRBJ2-1; 7 bases align to TRBD1. The length of the CDR3 is 15 residues. Trimming cost V 6 bases and J 2 bases; bases outside gene matches: 7. Germline CDR1 is MNHNS and CDR2 is SASEGT.